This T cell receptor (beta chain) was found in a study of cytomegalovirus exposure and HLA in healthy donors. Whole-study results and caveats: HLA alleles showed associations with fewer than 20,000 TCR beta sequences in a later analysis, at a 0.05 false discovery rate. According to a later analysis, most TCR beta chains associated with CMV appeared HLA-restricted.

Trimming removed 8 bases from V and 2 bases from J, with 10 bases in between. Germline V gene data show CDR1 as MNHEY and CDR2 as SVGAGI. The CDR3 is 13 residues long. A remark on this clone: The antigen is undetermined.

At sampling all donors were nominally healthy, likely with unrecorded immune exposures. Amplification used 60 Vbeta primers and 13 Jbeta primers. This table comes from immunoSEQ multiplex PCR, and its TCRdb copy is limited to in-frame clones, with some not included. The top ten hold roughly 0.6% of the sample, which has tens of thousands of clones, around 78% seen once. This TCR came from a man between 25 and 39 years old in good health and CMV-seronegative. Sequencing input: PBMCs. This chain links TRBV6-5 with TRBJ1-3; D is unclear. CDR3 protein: CASLSSAGNTIYF. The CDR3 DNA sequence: TGTGCCAGCTTGAGCTCTGCTGGAAACACCATATATTTT.